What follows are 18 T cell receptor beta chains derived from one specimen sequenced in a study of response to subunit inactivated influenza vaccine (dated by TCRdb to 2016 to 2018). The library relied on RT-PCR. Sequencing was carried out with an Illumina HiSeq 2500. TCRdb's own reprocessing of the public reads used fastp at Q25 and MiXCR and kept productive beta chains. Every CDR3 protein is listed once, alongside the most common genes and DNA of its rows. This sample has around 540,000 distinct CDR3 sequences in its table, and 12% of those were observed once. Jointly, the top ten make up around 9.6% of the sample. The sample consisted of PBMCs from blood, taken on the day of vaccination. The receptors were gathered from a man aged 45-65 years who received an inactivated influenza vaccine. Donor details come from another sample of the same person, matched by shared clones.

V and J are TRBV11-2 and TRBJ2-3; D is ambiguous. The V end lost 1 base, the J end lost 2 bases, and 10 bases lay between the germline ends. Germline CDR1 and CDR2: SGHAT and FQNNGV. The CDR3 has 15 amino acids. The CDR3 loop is CASSLVNPPTDTQYF. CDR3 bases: TGTGCCAGCAGCTTAGTGAATCCTCCCACAGATACGCAGTATTTT.

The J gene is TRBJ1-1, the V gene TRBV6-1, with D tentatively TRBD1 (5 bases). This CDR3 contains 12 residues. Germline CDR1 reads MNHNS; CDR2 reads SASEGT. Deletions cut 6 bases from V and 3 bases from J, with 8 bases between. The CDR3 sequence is CASRTAYTEAFF. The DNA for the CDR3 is TGTGCCAGCAGGACAGCGTACACTGAAGCTTTCTTT.

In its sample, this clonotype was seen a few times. Here the CDR3 reads CAISETGTGGGHEQYF. CDR3 coding DNA: TGTGCCATCAGTGAGACCGGGACAGGGGGCGGCCACGAGCAGTACTTC. The V and J genes are TRBV10-3 and TRBJ2-7, with 12 bases fitting TRBD1. The V segment lost 2 bases and the J segment 5 bases; nucleotides outside the gene matches: 7. The CDR3 covers 16 residues. Germline V CDR1 and CDR2: ENHRY, SYGVKD.

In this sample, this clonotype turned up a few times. The CDR3: CASSYSISQTQYF. CDR3 in DNA: TGTGCCAGCAGTTACTCGATTTCGCAGACCCAGTACTTC. The V and J genes are TRBV6-6 and TRBJ2-5, with D unclear. The germline V gene encodes CDR1 MNHNY and CDR2 SVGAGI (reference sequence). This CDR3 spans 13 amino acids. Trimming cost V 0 bases and J 6 bases, with 8 bases left between them.

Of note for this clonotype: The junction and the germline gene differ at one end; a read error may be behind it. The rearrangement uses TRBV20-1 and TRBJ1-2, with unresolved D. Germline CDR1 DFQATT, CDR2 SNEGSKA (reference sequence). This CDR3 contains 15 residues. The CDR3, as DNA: TGCTGTGCTAGAGCGGGAGCTGGGCGGAACTATGGCTACACCTTC. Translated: CCARAGAGRNYGYTF.

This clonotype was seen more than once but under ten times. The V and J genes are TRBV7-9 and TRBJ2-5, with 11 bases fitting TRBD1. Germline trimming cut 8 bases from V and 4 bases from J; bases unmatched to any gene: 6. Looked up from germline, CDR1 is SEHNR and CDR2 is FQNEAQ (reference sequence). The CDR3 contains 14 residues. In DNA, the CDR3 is TGTGCCAGCGGGTTCGGGACAGGGGGAGAGACCCAGTACTTC. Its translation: CASGFGTGGETQYF.

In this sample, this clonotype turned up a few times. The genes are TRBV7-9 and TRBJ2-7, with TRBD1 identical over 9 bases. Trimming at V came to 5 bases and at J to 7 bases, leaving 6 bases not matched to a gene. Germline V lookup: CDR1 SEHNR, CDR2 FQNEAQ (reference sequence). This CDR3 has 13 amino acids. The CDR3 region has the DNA TGTGCCAGCAGCATTCGGACAGGGGATGAGCAGTACTTC. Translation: CASSIRTGDEQYF. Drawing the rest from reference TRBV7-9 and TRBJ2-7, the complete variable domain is DTGVSQNPRHKITKRGQNVTFRCDPISEHNRLYWYRQTLGQGPEFLTYFQNEAQLEKSRLLSDRFSAERPKGSFSTLEIQRTEQGDSAMYLCASSIRTGDEQYFGPGTRLTVT.

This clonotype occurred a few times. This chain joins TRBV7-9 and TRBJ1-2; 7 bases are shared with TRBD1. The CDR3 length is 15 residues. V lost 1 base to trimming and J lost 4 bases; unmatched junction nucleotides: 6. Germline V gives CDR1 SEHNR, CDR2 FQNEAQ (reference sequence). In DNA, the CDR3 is TGTGCCAGCAGCTTAGTAGGAGGGGGCAGCTATGGCTACACCTTC. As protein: CASSLVGGGSYGYTF.

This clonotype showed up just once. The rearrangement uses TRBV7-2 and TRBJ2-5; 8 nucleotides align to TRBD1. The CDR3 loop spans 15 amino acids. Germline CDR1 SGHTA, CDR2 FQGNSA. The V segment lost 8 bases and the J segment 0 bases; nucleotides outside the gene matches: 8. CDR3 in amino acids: CASGQNRGYQETQYF. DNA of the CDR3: TGTGCCAGCGGCCAAAACAGGGGGTACCAAGAGACCCAGTACTTC. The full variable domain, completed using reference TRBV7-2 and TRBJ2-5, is GAGVSQSPSNKVTEKGKDVELRCDPISGHTALYWYRQSLGQGLEFLIYFQGNSAPDKSGLPSDRFSAERTGGSVSTLTIQRTQQEDSAVYLCASGQNRGYQETQYFGPGTRLLVL.

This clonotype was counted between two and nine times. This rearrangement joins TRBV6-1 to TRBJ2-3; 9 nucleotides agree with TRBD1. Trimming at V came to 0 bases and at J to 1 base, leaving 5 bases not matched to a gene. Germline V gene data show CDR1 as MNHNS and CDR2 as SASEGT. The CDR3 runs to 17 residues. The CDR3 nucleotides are TGTGCCAGCAGTGAAGCGCTTCGGGACAGGGGCACAGATACGCAGTATTTT. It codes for CASSEALRDRGTDTQYF.

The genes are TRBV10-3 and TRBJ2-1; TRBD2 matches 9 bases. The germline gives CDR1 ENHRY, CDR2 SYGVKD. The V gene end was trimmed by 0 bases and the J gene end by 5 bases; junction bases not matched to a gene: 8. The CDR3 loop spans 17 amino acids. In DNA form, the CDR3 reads TGTGCCATCAGTGAGTCGATGTCTAGCGGGATAAACAATGAGCAGTTCTTC. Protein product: CAISESMSSGINNEQFF.

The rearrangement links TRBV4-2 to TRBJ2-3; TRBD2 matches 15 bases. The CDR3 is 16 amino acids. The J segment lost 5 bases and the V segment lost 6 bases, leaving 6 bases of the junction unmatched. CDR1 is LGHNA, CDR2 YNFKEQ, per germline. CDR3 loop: CASSRTSGGVGDTQYF. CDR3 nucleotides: TGTGCCAGCAGTCGGACTAGCGGGGGGGTGGGAGATACGCAGTATTTT.

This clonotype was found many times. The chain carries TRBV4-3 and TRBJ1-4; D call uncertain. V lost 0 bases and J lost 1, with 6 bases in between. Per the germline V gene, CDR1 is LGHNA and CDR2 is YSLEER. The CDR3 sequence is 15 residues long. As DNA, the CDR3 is TGCGCCAGCAGCCAAGAGGGCAGAACTAATGAAAAACTGTTTTTT. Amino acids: CASSQEGRTNEKLFF.

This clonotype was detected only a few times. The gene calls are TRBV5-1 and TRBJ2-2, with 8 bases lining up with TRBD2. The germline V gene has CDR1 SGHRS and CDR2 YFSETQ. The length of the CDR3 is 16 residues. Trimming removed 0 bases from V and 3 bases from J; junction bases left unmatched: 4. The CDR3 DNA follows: TGCGCCAGCAGCTTGGCGGGGGGGCCCGACACCGGGGAGCTGTTTTTT. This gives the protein CASSLAGGPDTGELFF.

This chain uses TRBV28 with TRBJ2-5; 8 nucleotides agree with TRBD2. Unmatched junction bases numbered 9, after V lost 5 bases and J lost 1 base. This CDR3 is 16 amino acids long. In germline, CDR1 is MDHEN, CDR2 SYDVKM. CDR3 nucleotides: TGTGCCAGCAGTCCCCTAGCGGGCTGGCTCCAAGAGACCCAGTACTTC. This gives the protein CASSPLAGWLQETQYF.

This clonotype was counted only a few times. The CDR3 DNA reads as TGTGCCAGCAGCTCCTCACCGGGACGGAGAAATGAGCAGTTCTTC. This codes for CASSSSPGRRNEQFF. The chain couples TRBV9 to TRBJ2-1; perhaps D is TRBD1 or TRBD2 (5 bases each). This CDR3 region has 15 residues. Between the trimmed V and J ends, which lost 4 bases and 7 bases, there was a span of 18 bases. The V gene's germline CDR1 is SGDLS and CDR2 YYNGEE.

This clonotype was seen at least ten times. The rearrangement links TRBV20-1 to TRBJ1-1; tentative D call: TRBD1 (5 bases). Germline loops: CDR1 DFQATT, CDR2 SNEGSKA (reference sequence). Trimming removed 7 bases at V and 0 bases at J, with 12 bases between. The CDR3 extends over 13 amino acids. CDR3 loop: CSDKTAMNTEAFF. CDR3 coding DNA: TGCAGTGATAAGACAGCCATGAACACTGAAGCTTTCTTT.

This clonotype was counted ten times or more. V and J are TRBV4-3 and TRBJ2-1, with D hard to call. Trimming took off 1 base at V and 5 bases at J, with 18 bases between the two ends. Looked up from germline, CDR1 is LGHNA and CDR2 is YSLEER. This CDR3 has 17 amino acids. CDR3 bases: TGCGCCAGCAGCCAAGTCTTTCGAGTGTATAATCACAATGAGCAGTTCTTC. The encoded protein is CASSQVFRVYNHNEQFF.